This T cell receptor (beta chain) emerged from a study of T cell repertoires in cytomegalovirus infection. This clonotype was picked up a small number of times. The target antigen is unknown. The CDR3 has 16 amino acids. With 5 bases removed from V and 4 bases from J, the gap between germline ends came to 18 bases. The germline gives CDR1 SGHVS, CDR2 FQNEAQ. TCRdb re-called the reads through MiXCR, storing one row per CDR3 protein. The data show about 570,000 distinct CDR3 sequences, around 40% seen once. The source is a human donor in good health (CMV status not recorded). Some clones in this sample may be carry-over from other donors' samples. J is TRBJ1-5 and V is TRBV7-8, with D possibly being TRBD1 (6 bases). The sequencing used cultured PBMCs, collected from culture after CMV antigen stimulation. CDR3 residues: CASSNARGHWNQPQHF. Here the CDR3 DNA reads TGTGCCAGCAGCAACGCCCGGGGACATTGGAATCAGCCCCAGCATTTT.